The 5 T cell receptor beta chains presented below share a single source sample, sequenced in a study of healthy donors' naive CD4 and CD8 T cells. TCR libraries were built from approximately 0.45 ug of total RNA by linear amplification. TCRdb used MiXCR to reprocess the reads, holding one entry per CDR3 protein. Among about 180,000 distinct CDR3 sequences listed, over 60% were seen once. Sequencing used naive CD4+ and CD8+ T cells sorted from blood, pooled from several donors. Receptors were obtained from a pool of human donors in good health; the sample pools cells from several healthy donors.

This chain uses TRBV20-1 with TRBJ2-1; 7 nucleotides align to TRBD2. This CDR3 has 15 residues. The V gene end was trimmed by 0 bases and the J gene end by 2 bases; junction bases not matched to a gene: 4. From germline, CDR1 is DFQATT and CDR2 SNEGSKA (reference sequence). This chain's CDR3 is CSARELRGTYNEQFF. CDR3 DNA: TGCAGTGCTAGAGAATTGCGGGGGACCTACAATGAGCAGTTCTTC.

The J gene is TRBJ1-1, the V gene TRBV27; D is unclear. Trimming stripped 7 bases from V and 7 bases from J, with 16 bases between. The CDR3 consists of 13 residues. Germline CDR1 MNHEY, CDR2 SMNVEV (reference sequence). CDR3: CASTQALDGEAFF. CDR3 nucleotides: TGTGCCAGCACCCAGGCGCTTGATGGTGAAGCTTTCTTT.

The chain couples TRBV29-1 to TRBJ2-6; D gene uncertain. V was shortened by 2 bases and J by 0 bases, with 5 bases between the two germline ends. This CDR3 comprises 14 residues. In germline, CDR1 is SQVTM, CDR2 ANQGSEA. DNA for the CDR3: TGCAGCGTTGAATCTCGCTCTGGGGCCAACGTCCTGACTTTC. Translated, it gives CSVESRSGANVLTF.

As regards this clonotype: The junction and the germline gene differ at one end; a read error may be behind it. CDR3 in DNA: TGTGCCAGCAGCCTAGACGCTTATCAGCCCCAGCATTTT. Translated, it gives CASSLDAYQPQHF. The chain uses TRBV11-2 and TRBJ1-5; no clear D. CDR3 size: 13 residues. Germline loops: CDR1 SGHAT, CDR2 FQNNGV.

This rearrangement joins TRBV19 to TRBJ2-6, with 12 bases aligning to TRBD2. Losses at the gene ends were 5 bases for V and 0 bases for J; bases not matched to a gene: 5. The CDR3 runs to 18 residues. CDR1 LNHDA and CDR2 SQIVND come from the germline V gene (reference sequence). In DNA form, the CDR3 reads TGTGCCAGTAGTCCGGGACTAGCGGGCGTCTCTGGGGCCAACGTCCTGACTTTC. It codes for CASSPGLAGVSGANVLTF.